The 16 T cell receptor beta chains below all came from one sample that was sequenced in a study of T cells in localized non-small cell lung cancer. Measured with immunoSEQ multiplex PCR; TCRdb has only the in-frame clones, and not every one. The profile shows roughly 30,000 clones, approximately 91% of them singletons. The sample here was peripheral blood, taken before any cancer treatment. The receptor set was obtained from a woman aged 35 to 70 with stage I lung adenocarcinoma.

This chain joins TRBV28 and TRBJ2-7, with 7 bases identical to TRBD1. Trimming at V came to 5 bases and at J to 3 bases, leaving 4 bases not matched to a gene. Germline V gene lookup returns CDR1 MDHEN and CDR2 SYDVKM. CDR3 size: 13 residues. The CDR3 here is CASSQGTDYEQYF. DNA of the CDR3: TGTGCCAGCAGTCAAGGGACAGACTACGAGCAGTACTTC.

This rearrangement joins TRBV11-2 to TRBJ1-1; 9 bases map to TRBD1. Unmatched junction bases numbered 10, after V lost 5 bases and J lost 0 bases. Per the germline V gene, CDR1 is SGHAT and CDR2 is FQNNGV. The CDR3 totals 17 residues. The DNA for the CDR3 is TGTGCCAGCAGCCACAGGGGGCGCGAGGAGGTGAACACTGAAGCTTTCTTT. Translation gives CASSHRGREEVNTEAFF.

This sequence joins TRBV2 and TRBJ2-1, with 7 bases identical to TRBD2. Trimming cost V 11 bases and J 0 bases; bases outside gene matches: 4. Germline CDR1 and CDR2: SNHLY and FYNNEI. CDR3 length: 13 residues. The CDR3 is CAWRGSSYNEQFF. In DNA, the CDR3 is TGTGCCTGGCGGGGGAGCTCCTACAATGAGCAGTTCTTC.

The CDR3 coding sequence is TGTGCCAGCAGCAAACAGGGGGCGTATTACAATGAGCAGTTCTTC. Encoded protein: CASSKQGAYYNEQFF. This rearrangement joins TRBV11-2 to TRBJ2-1; 9 bases map to TRBD1. V trimming: 5 bases; J trimming: 4 bases; junction bases outside the gene matches: 6. Germline CDR1 is SGHAT and CDR2 is FQNNGV. The length of the CDR3 is 15 residues.

The rearrangement links TRBV5-1 to TRBJ2-7, with 10 bases matching TRBD1. J lost 4 bases, V lost 2 bases, and 15 bases had no gene match. Germline CDR1 is SGHRS and CDR2 is YFSETQ. The CDR3 length is 18 residues. The CDR3 coding sequence is TGCGCCAGCAGCTTCGGGGACAGGGGCCCCATCGGGGGTTACGAGCAGTACTTC. Translation: CASSFGDRGPIGGYEQYF.

The V and J genes are TRBV9 and TRBJ2-7; 8 nucleotides line up with TRBD1. The germline gives CDR1 SGDLS, CDR2 YYNGEE. The CDR3 is made up of 15 amino acids. After removal of 0 bases from V and 2 bases from J, the junction contained 4 bases not matched to a gene. The CDR3 spells CASSVADRATYEQYF. CDR3 bases: TGTGCCAGCAGCGTAGCGGACAGGGCCACCTACGAGCAGTACTTC. The full variable domain, completed using reference TRBV9 and TRBJ2-7, is DSGVTQTPKHLITATGQRVTLRCSPRSGDLSVYWYQQSLDQGLQFLIQYYNGEERAKGNILERFSAQQFPDLHSELNLSSLELGDSALYFCASSVADRATYEQYFGPGTRLTVT.

The chain employs TRBV7-2 and TRBJ2-3; the D is unclear. V lost 5 bases and J 0 bases, leaving 6 bases between the germline ends. This CDR3 comprises 13 residues. Germline V gene data show CDR1 as SGHTA and CDR2 as FQGNSA. The CDR3: CASSQISTDTQYF. The CDR3 bases are TGTGCCAGCAGCCAAATCAGCACAGATACGCAGTATTTT.

The CDR3 is CASSSLSGGTYGYTF. CDR3 nucleotides: TGTGCCAGCAGCTCGCTCTCAGGGGGCACCTATGGCTACACCTTC. This chain uses TRBV7-9 with TRBJ1-2, with 8 positions matching TRBD1. The CDR3 spans 15 residues. Germline assignment: CDR1 SEHNR and CDR2 FQNEAQ (reference sequence). With V trimmed by 4 bases and J by 4 bases, 8 bases remained unmatched.

This clone was seen a single time. This chain links TRBV2 with TRBJ2-5; D may be TRBD1 or TRBD2 (5 bases each). Germline values: CDR1 SNHLY, CDR2 FYNNEI. V lost 7 bases, J lost 4 bases, and 16 bases lay in between. This CDR3 region has 14 residues. The DNA of the CDR3 is TGTGCCAGCACCGAAGGGACCCCCCCAGAGACCCAGTACTTC. Protein: CASTEGTPPETQYF.

V gene TRBV7-3 combines with J gene TRBJ1-1, with D tentatively TRBD1 (5 bases). Germline values: CDR1 SGHTA, CDR2 FQGTGA. V was clipped by 6 bases and J by 3 bases, with 11 bases between them. The CDR3 contains 13 residues. DNA of the CDR3: TGTGCCAGCAGGCCAGGGTTTGACACTGAAGCTTTCTTT. It yields the protein CASRPGFDTEAFF. Supplemented by reference TRBV7-3 and TRBJ1-1, the full variable domain reads GAGVSQTPSNKVTEKGKYVELRCDPISGHTALYWYRQSLGQGPEFLIYFQGTGAADDSGLPNDRFFAVRPEGSVSTLKIQRTERGDSAVYLCASRPGFDTEAFFGQGTRLTVV.

V and J are TRBV20-1 and TRBJ1-2, with 7 bases fitting TRBD1. This CDR3 region has 11 residues. From germline, CDR1 is DFQATT and CDR2 SNEGSKA (reference sequence). The CDR3 bases are TGCAGCGGGACAGATAACTATGGCTACACCTTC. It specifies CSGTDNYGYTF.

The chain carries TRBV6-5 and TRBJ1-6; 7 bases agree with TRBD1. Germline CDR1 reads MNHEY; CDR2 reads SVGAGI. The CDR3 extends over 14 amino acids. J was trimmed by 5 bases and V by 6 bases; bases with no gene match: 4. The CDR3 sequence is CASRGTEHNSPLHF. Written as DNA, the CDR3 is TGTGCCAGCAGGGGGACAGAGCATAATTCACCCCTCCACTTT.

The CDR3 DNA reads TGTGCCAGCAGCCCCTGGGGACTAGCGGGGGGACGGTCCTACGAGCAGTACTTC. Translating it yields CASSPWGLAGGRSYEQYF. The rearrangement joins TRBV5-6 to TRBJ2-7; 15 positions agree with TRBD2. This CDR3 has 18 amino acids. The V and J ends lost 4 bases and 1 base, in that order; junction bases with no gene match: 9. The germline V gene has CDR1 SGHDT and CDR2 YYEEEE.

The chain recombines TRBV13 with TRBJ2-4; 8 bases agree with TRBD1. V gave up 0 bases and J gave up 1 base; unmatched junction bases: 2. This CDR3 is 16 amino acids long. CDR1 and CDR2 from the germline V gene are PRHDT and FYEKMQ (reference sequence). CDR3 coding DNA: TGTGCCAGCAGCTTAGGGTACAGGGGGGCCAAAAACATTCAGTACTTC. Protein: CASSLGYRGAKNIQYF. Combining the CDR3 with reference TRBV13 and TRBJ2-4 gives the whole variable domain AAGVIQSPRHLIKEKRETATLKCYPIPRHDTVYWYQQGPGQDPQFLISFYEKMQSDKGSIPDRFSAQQFSDYHSELNMSSLELGDSALYFCASSLGYRGAKNIQYFGAGTRLSVL.

Of note for this clone: This sample also contains other DNA sequences that code for the same CDR3. This chain links TRBV4-3 with TRBJ1-1; D is ambiguous. Trimming left V 0 bases short and J 1 base short, with 15 bases between. The CDR3 covers 17 residues. The germline V gene encodes CDR1 LGHNA and CDR2 YSLEER. The CDR3 DNA follows: TGCGCCAGCAGCCAAGATGCGGGTAGGCGGGGGAACACTGAAGCTTTCTTT. Amino acids: CASSQDAGRRGNTEAFF.

The rearrangement joins TRBV5-1 to TRBJ2-7; no definite D call. From germline, CDR1 is SGHRS and CDR2 YFSETQ. Trimming removed 0 bases from V and 6 bases from J, with 13 bases in between. The CDR3 runs to 14 residues. The CDR3 loop is CASSLGTPSLEQYF. In DNA, the CDR3 is TGCGCCAGCAGCTTGGGCACTCCTAGTCTCGAGCAGTACTTC.